The present T cell receptor beta chain was sequenced within a study of blood T cell repertoires in COVID-19 (TCRdb year 2020). Regarding the study in general: Samples from collaborators originated in the United States, Italy and Spain and spanned both the acute and convalescent phases of COVID-19. Deeply sampled blood TCRbeta repertoires from subjects exposed to, actively infected with, or recovered from COVID-19 were included in the dataset. Samples came from the ongoing ImmuneRACE study (first 160 participants) plus 1,254 subjects from 6 global collaborators. A de-identified subject ID, COVID-19 status, age in years and sex were almost always included in the sample metadata. The material from the prospective study consisted of cDNA or gDNA derived from T cells, B-cell-depleted T cells, or PBMCs. Where available, HLA class I and class II types were taken from metadata supplied by the sample provider and were not determined by assay-based typing. The repertoires were released in a freely available public database intended as a resource for research on the immune response to SARS-CoV-2.

The investigation overall reported the following: How much clinical and demographic metadata was included differed by source and by participant, and the metadata was provided uncurated.

Each collaborating institution followed its own protocols to collect whole blood in K2EDTA tubes. For TCRbeta analysis, collaborators shipped samples as frozen whole blood, isolated PBMCs, or DNA extracted from either of those sample types. TCRbeta CDR3 regions were amplified from genomic DNA by means of the immunoSEQ Assay, a bias-controlled multiplex PCR. In the paper's pipeline: The number of nucleated cells in each sample was estimated from the amplification of reference gene primers within the assay. Sequence reads were collapsed and filtered to measure the absolute abundance of every unique TCRbeta CDR3 rearrangement. For each sample, productive Simpson clonality was calculated as the square root of Simpson's diversity index across productive rearrangements. TCRdb re-hosts the immuneACCESS table, in-frame sequences only. Its copies lack some clones; in the studies checked, an unresolved V gene accounts for under half of them, and the cause for the rest is not known. V and J calls and clone size come straight from that table; D and trimming were deduced from the DNA. The table for this sample lists tens of thousands of clones; less than 95% of them were counted only once. The ten largest clones capture 2% to 2.5% of the sample.

About this clone: Its antigen remains unidentified. Per-base qualities were not stored, and no clone one base away is much larger.

Sequenced input: peripheral blood. This TCR was recovered from a human donor with active COVID-19. The donor label of this sample is uncertain.

In nucleotides, the sequence is TGTGCCAGCAGCTTAAATGCCGGGGGTACGCAGTATTTT. Its protein product is CASSLNAGGTQYF. The rearrangement joined TRBV7-3 to TRBJ2-3, and possibly TRBD2, on 6 matching bases. The V end loses 1 base and the J end loses 8 bases, and a stretch of 10 bases separates them. Looking up the germline V gene yields CDR1 SGHTA and CDR2 FQGTGA. Taken from cysteine to phenylalanine, the CDR3 has 13 residues. Only CDR3 DNA remains: 39 bases, in frame from the first base. This CDR3, with the reference TRBV7-3 and TRBJ2-3 proteins standing in past its ends, gives the full variable domain GAGVSQTPSNKVTEKGKYVELRCDPISGHTALYWYRQSLGQGPEFLIYFQGTGAADDSGLPNDRFFAVRPEGSVSTLKIQRTERGDSAVYLCASSLNAGGTQYFGPGTRLTVL.